This T cell receptor beta chain was documented in a study of T cells after yellow fever vaccination. Across the whole study: Fractions containing few cells were prepared with SMART-Seq v4 Ultra Low Input. Whole-study results and caveats: Weaker, the secondary response peaked sooner, at day 5 versus 15.

In regard to this clonotype: Antigen: not known.

TCRdb fed the 5' RACE reads into MiXCR, producing one record per CDR3 protein. Counted here are around 330,000 distinct CDR3 sequences, roughly 3.5% occurring once; the ten biggest clones make up 23%. Germline V CDR1 and CDR2: SEHNR, FQNEAQ (reference sequence). This CDR3 contains 15 residues. V lost 1 base, J lost 7 bases, and 14 bases lay in between. The receptor's source is a man aged 18 to 29 who received the YFV17D yellow fever vaccine. V and J are TRBV7-9 and TRBJ2-1; D is possibly TRBD2 (6 bases). The input for sequencing was PBMCs, taken on the day of the yellow fever booster vaccination. DNA for the CDR3: TGTGCCAGCAGCTTAGAAAGTTTTGCGGGGAATGAGCAGTTCTTC. The encoded protein is CASSLESFAGNEQFF. Full variable domain (rest looked up from reference TRBV7-9 and TRBJ2-1): DTGVSQNPRHKITKRGQNVTFRCDPISEHNRLYWYRQTLGQGPEFLTYFQNEAQLEKSRLLSDRFSAERPKGSFSTLEIQRTEQGDSAMYLCASSLESFAGNEQFFGPGTRLTVL.